Described below is a single T cell receptor (beta chain) sequence and its context. The record originates from a study of blood T cell repertoires in COVID-19. Unmatched junction bases numbered 6, after V lost 1 base and J lost 0 bases. The CDR3 is made up of 16 amino acids. Germline lookup yields CDR1 SGHVS and CDR2 FQNEAQ. Per the study methods: Counts of nucleated cells, estimated from reference gene primer amplification, were obtained. The assay was immunoSEQ multiplex PCR, and TCRdb's table has in-frame clones only and misses some. V and J calls and clone size come straight from that table; D and trimming were deduced from the DNA. Here the sample spans roughly 200,000 clones, 75% to 90% being singletons. In terms of age and location, participants ranged from roughly 18 to 90 years and lived in about two dozen US areas.

This receptor was identified in a woman between 35 and 50 years old with acute COVID-19. The material sequenced was PBMCs or T cells enriched from blood (not recorded which). The V call is TRBV7-8, the J call TRBJ2-7, with 7 bases matching TRBD2. The CDR3 here is CASSLGVTSLSYEQYF. As DNA, the CDR3 is TGTGCCAGCAGCTTAGGGGTGACTAGCCTCTCCTACGAGCAGTACTTC.